Listed below are T cell receptor beta chains from one sample, sequenced in a study of Tregs in tolerant kidney transplant recipients. Only in-frame clones appear in the TCRdb table, and some are missing; sequencing was by immunoSEQ multiplex PCR. The sample has approximately 82,000 clones, 80% to 95% seen once. Source: CD4+ T cells from blood (PBMCs), taken 12 months after the transplant. These receptors all stem from a human patient who received a combined kidney and bone marrow transplant. Some of the T cells might come from the graft donor. Each CDR3 is given with its conserved first and last residue. Fields, in order: CDR3 DNA, CDR3 protein, clone size, D gene, V gene, J gene. The D gene is left open where the match is weak. Expanded clones are given a class, and other clones once, few, many or no size at all.

TGCGCCAGCAGCCCTGCTAGCGTGGGGCAGTATTTT,CASSPASVGQYF,NA,NA,TRBV5-1,TRBJ2-3
TGCGCCAGCAGCCCACAGGTACAAGAGACCCAGTACTTC,CASSPQVQETQYF,NA,NA,TRBV5-1,TRBJ2-5
TGTGCCAGCAGCCAAGGACTAGCGGGAAGAAGGGAGACCCAGTACTTC,CASSQGLAGRRETQYF,once,TRBD2,TRBV4-2,TRBJ2-5
TGTGCCAGCTCACCCAGCCTCAAGGGGCTCGCCGGGGAGCTGTTTTTT,CASSPSLKGLAGELFF,NA,NA,TRBV18,TRBJ2-2
TGTGCCAGCAGACCTGACAGGGGGCAAGGTGAAAAACTGTTTTTT,CASRPDRGQGEKLFF,NA,TRBD1,TRBV7-9,TRBJ1-4
TGTGCCAGCAGCCGCCGACCGGGACAGGAGAATGAAAAACTGTTTTTT,CASSRRPGQENEKLFF,NA,TRBD1,TRBV14,TRBJ1-4
TGTGCCAGCAGAGGGACTAGCGGTTACAATGAGCAGTTCTTC,CASRGTSGYNEQFF,NA,TRBD2,TRBV19,TRBJ2-1
TGTGCCAGCAGCAGGGGCGACTATGGCTGCACCTTC,CASSRGDYGCTF,once,NA,TRBV6-6,TRBJ1-2
TGTGCCAGCAGCTTAGGTAGCGGGAGGGCGAACACCGGGGAGCTGTTTTTT,CASSLGSGRANTGELFF,few,TRBD2,TRBV7-2,TRBJ2-2
TGTGCCAGCAGCTTATCCCTAGCGGGGTCCTACAATGAGCAGTTCTTC,CASSLSLAGSYNEQFF,NA,TRBD2,TRBV7-9,TRBJ2-1
TGCGCCAGCAGCTTGGATGGGCAGGGCGCCGGGGAGCTGTTTTTT,CASSLDGQGAGELFF,NA,NA,TRBV5-1,TRBJ2-2
TGTGCCAGCACTAGAGAGGGGGCCTTCAATGAGCAGTTCTTC,CASTREGAFNEQFF,once,TRBD1,TRBV6-5,TRBJ2-1
TGTGCCAGCAGCATCACAGGGTTAGGAGAGACCCAGTACTTC,CASSITGLGETQYF,NA,NA,TRBV7-7,TRBJ2-5
TGTGCCAGCAGCTTCCGATGGCGGGGGAGGGGAAACACCATATATTTT,CASSFRWRGRGNTIYF,NA,NA,TRBV7-2,TRBJ1-3
TGTGCCAGTAGTATTCTTCGACAGGGGAGTGAAAAACTGTTTTTT,CASSILRQGSEKLFF,NA,TRBD1,TRBV19,TRBJ1-4